Included here is one TCR beta chain sequence, with context. The data belong to a study of blood T cell repertoires in COVID-19. TCRdb's table, derived via immunoSEQ multiplex PCR, lists solely in-frame clones and lacks some. The sample includes approximately 210,000 clones, around 78% of them seen just once. The clonotype comes from a woman aged 70-85 years with active or convalescent COVID-19. Sequencing used peripheral blood.

CDR3 loop: CASRGDGGTEAFF. Written as DNA, the CDR3 is TGTGCCAGCAGGGGGGACGGGGGGACTGAAGCTTTCTTT. The rearrangement joins TRBV12-3 or TRBV12-4 to TRBJ1-1; TRBD1 might be the D (5 bases). V lost 6 bases and J 5 bases, leaving 13 bases between the germline ends. CDR3 length: 13 residues.